This T cell receptor beta chain was retrieved from a study of beta chain features in type 1 diabetes. Study observations and caveats: A greater similarity of naive, central memory and Treg TCRB repertoires was seen among patients than among healthy donors. Any HLA-type effect on TCRB rearrangement remained unresolved here. TCRB CDR3s from Type 1 diabetes patients were moderately but significantly shorter in all four CD4+ subsets.

Stem cell-like memory, regulatory, central memory and naive CD4+ cells were sorted via CD45RO/CCR7/CD25/CD127/CD95/CD27. On this clone: Its specificity is unknown.

All of the isolated RNA was reverse transcribed, so expressed TCRB transcripts were sequenced. This table comes from immunoSEQ multiplex PCR, and its TCRdb copy is limited to in-frame clones, with some not included. The data contain around 600,000 clones, 12% of them singletons. This sequence was found in a man aged 25 to 40 with type 1 diabetes. The sample was naive CD4+ T cells from blood.

CDR3 sequence (DNA): TGTGCCAGCAGCGGATTGGGGGTTGGAAATGAAAAACTGTTTTTT. It yields the protein CASSGLGVGNEKLFF. This chain joins TRBV7-9 and TRBJ1-4, with D perhaps TRBD1 (5 bases). V lost 5 bases to trimming and J lost 5 bases, with 15 bases between them. CDR1 SEHNR and CDR2 FQNEAQ come from the germline V gene (reference sequence). This CDR3 comprises 15 residues. Drawing the rest from reference TRBV7-9 and TRBJ1-4, the complete variable domain is DTGVSQNPRHKITKRGQNVTFRCDPISEHNRLYWYRQTLGQGPEFLTYFQNEAQLEKSRLLSDRFSAERPKGSFSTLEIQRTEQGDSAMYLCASSGLGVGNEKLFFGSGTQLSVL.